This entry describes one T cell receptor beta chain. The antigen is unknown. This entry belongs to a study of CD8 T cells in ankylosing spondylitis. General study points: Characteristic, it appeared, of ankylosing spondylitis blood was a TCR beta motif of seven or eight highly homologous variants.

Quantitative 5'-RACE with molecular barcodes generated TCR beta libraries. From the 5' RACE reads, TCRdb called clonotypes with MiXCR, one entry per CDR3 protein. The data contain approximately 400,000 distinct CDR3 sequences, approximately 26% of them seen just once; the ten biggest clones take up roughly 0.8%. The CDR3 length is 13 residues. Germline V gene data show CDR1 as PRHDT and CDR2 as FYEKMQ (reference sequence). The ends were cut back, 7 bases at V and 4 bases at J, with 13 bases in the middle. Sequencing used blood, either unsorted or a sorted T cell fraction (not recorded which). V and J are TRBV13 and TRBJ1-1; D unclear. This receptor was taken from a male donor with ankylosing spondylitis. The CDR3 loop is CASKLGPATEAFF. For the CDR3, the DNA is TGTGCCAGCAAATTAGGGCCGGCCACTGAAGCTTTCTTT.